Each of the 8 T cell receptor beta chains below was sequenced from the same sample in a study of T cells expressing NK-cell markers. Reanalyzing the 5' RACE reads, TCRdb keeps one entry per CDR3 protein, without DNA. The repertoire shows about 460,000 distinct CDR3 sequences; the top ten hold 1.4%. Sequenced sample: blood T cells: a sorted CD56 or NKG2C T cell subset, CD4+ or CD8+ T cells, or bulk PBMC T cells (not recorded which). These TCRs come from a woman aged 45-65 years in good health.

The rearrangement joins TRBV12-3 or TRBV12-4 to TRBJ1-1; TCRdb gives TRBD1 as the D gene, but with no DNA this cannot be confirmed. The CDR3 contains 17 residues. The CDR3 here is CASSLGRQGIGNGEAFF.

The chain recombines TRBV20-1 with TRBJ2-1; TCRdb selects TRBD1, and the lack of DNA leaves this call unchecked. The V gene's germline CDR1 is DFQATT and CDR2 SNEGSKA (reference sequence). The CDR3 totals 15 residues. The CDR3 protein is CSARDPLGVYNEQFF.

The rearrangement joins TRBV20-1 to TRBJ2-2. CDR1 DFQATT and CDR2 SNEGSKA come from the germline V gene (reference sequence). The CDR3 runs to 13 residues. CDR3: CSALRLSTGELFF.

The chain has TRBV6-2 or TRBV6-3 and TRBJ1-1. The CDR3 extends over 15 amino acids. Germline-derived CDR1 and CDR2 are MNHEY and SVGEGT. The CDR3 region is CASSYVHADRGLDFF.

This chain connects TRBV20-1 to TRBJ2-5; TCRdb proposes TRBD2, but this gene call is untestable without DNA. The CDR3 extends over 15 amino acids. Germline V gene data show CDR1 as DFQATT and CDR2 as SNEGSKA (reference sequence). CDR3: CSARLTTSGKETQYF.

The chain employs TRBV20-1 and TRBJ2-7. The CDR3 has 11 residues. The V gene's germline CDR1 is DFQATT and CDR2 SNEGSKA (reference sequence). This CDR3 is CSARDPHEQYF.

V is TRBV15 and J is TRBJ1-2. The CDR3 loop spans 15 amino acids. The germline CDR1 and CDR2 sequences are LNHNV and YYDKDF (reference sequence). The CDR3 sequence is CATSRGGTPSGGYTF.

V gene TRBV5-1 combines with J gene TRBJ1-6. CDR3 length: 12 amino acids. CDR1 is SGHRS and CDR2 is YFSETQ in the germline V gene. The CDR3: CASSSTNSPLHF.